A selection of T cell receptor beta chains follows, all from one sample in a study of blood T cell repertoires in COVID-19. Assay: immunoSEQ multiplex PCR; the TCRdb copy retains only in-frame clones and omits some. The sample yields approximately 450,000 clones, approximately 90% seen once. What was sequenced was peripheral blood. Receptors were obtained from a woman in her thirties with acute or convalescent COVID-19. Each CDR3 is given with its conserved first and last residue. D genes are given only for firm matches. Clone size is not always given. Where it is, it says once, few, many or a class for expanded clones.

d_call: TRBD1; clone_size: NA; v_call: TRBV7-2; j_call: TRBJ2-1; cdr3_aa: CASSSDRGVRGEQFF; cdr3_nt: TGTGCCAGCAGCTCCGACAGGGGGGTACGCGGTGAGCAGTTCTTC
d_call: NA; clone_size: once; v_call: TRBV12-3/TRBV12-4; j_call: TRBJ2-1; cdr3_aa: CASSLAAEEQFF; cdr3_nt: TGTGCCAGCAGTTTAGCGGCGGAGGAGCAGTTCTTC
d_call: TRBD2; clone_size: NA; v_call: TRBV19; j_call: TRBJ2-7; cdr3_aa: CASSVSGGTSYEQYF; cdr3_nt: TGTGCCAGTAGCGTAAGCGGGGGAACTTCCTACGAGCAGTACTTC
d_call: TRBD1; clone_size: NA; v_call: TRBV28; j_call: TRBJ1-3; cdr3_aa: CASSLSGGFENTIYF; cdr3_nt: TGTGCCAGCAGTTTATCAGGGGGCTTTGAAAACACCATATATTTT
d_call: TRBD1; clone_size: NA; v_call: TRBV10-3; j_call: TRBJ1-6; cdr3_aa: CAISESGQGVSPLHF; cdr3_nt: TGTGCCATCAGTGAGTCGGGACAGGGTGTATCACCCCTCCACTTT
d_call: TRBD2; clone_size: once; v_call: TRBV19; j_call: TRBJ2-1; cdr3_aa: CASTLGTSGRNEQFF; cdr3_nt: TGTGCCAGTACCCTTGGGACTAGCGGGAGGAATGAGCAGTTCTTC
d_call: NA; clone_size: NA; v_call: TRBV3-1/TRBV3-2; j_call: TRBJ2-1; cdr3_aa: CASSPRPPYNEQFF; cdr3_nt: TGTGCCAGCAGCCCCAGGCCCCCCTACAATGAGCAGTTCTTC
d_call: TRBD1; clone_size: once; v_call: TRBV3-1/TRBV3-2; j_call: TRBJ1-1; cdr3_aa: CASRGTGEDTEAFF; cdr3_nt: TGTGCCAGCAGGGGGACAGGGGAGGACACTGAAGCTTTCTTT
d_call: NA; clone_size: NA; v_call: TRBV4-1; j_call: TRBJ1-6; cdr3_aa: CASSQGGGFSPLHF; cdr3_nt: TGCGCCAGCAGCCAAGGGGGGGGGTTTTCACCCCTCCACTTT
d_call: NA; clone_size: NA; v_call: TRBV28; j_call: TRBJ2-1; cdr3_aa: CASLDGGLEEQFF; cdr3_nt: TGTGCCAGCTTGGACGGGGGGCTTGAGGAGCAGTTCTTC
d_call: TRBD1; clone_size: NA; v_call: TRBV2; j_call: TRBJ2-7; cdr3_aa: CASRRTGYYEQYF; cdr3_nt: TGTGCCAGCCGGAGGACAGGCTACTACGAGCAGTACTTC
d_call: NA; clone_size: NA; v_call: TRBV9; j_call: TRBJ2-7; cdr3_aa: CASSPEAGVLSYEQYF; cdr3_nt: TGTGCCAGCAGCCCAGAAGCAGGGGTTCTGTCCTACGAGCAGTACTTC
d_call: NA; clone_size: NA; v_call: TRBV5-4; j_call: TRBJ1-6; cdr3_aa: CASSLYPGDNSPLHF; cdr3_nt: TGTGCCAGCAGCTTGTATCCAGGGGATAATTCACCCCTCCACTTT
d_call: NA; clone_size: NA; v_call: TRBV7-3; j_call: TRBJ2-5; cdr3_aa: CASSLRSGGEKTQYF; cdr3_nt: TGTGCCAGCAGCTTACGATCGGGTGGGGAGAAGACCCAGTACTTC
d_call: TRBD1; clone_size: NA; v_call: TRBV15; j_call: TRBJ2-1; cdr3_aa: CATSRAGTGGENEQFF; cdr3_nt: TGTGCCACCAGCAGGGCCGGGACAGGGGGCGAAAATGAGCAGTTCTTC
d_call: NA; clone_size: NA; v_call: TRBV5-6; j_call: TRBJ2-7; cdr3_aa: CASSLVRGSHEQYF; cdr3_nt: TGTGCCAGCAGCTTGGTACGGGGTTCGCACGAGCAGTACTTC
d_call: NA; clone_size: NA; v_call: TRBV10-2; j_call: TRBJ2-7; cdr3_aa: CASRAPGIDNYEQYF; cdr3_nt: TGCGCCAGCAGAGCCCCAGGGATCGATAACTACGAGCAGTACTTC
d_call: NA; clone_size: NA; v_call: TRBV3-1/TRBV3-2; j_call: TRBJ1-1; cdr3_aa: CASSPRPGAEAFF; cdr3_nt: TGTGCCAGCAGCCCCCGCCCGGGTGCTGAAGCTTTCTTT
d_call: NA; clone_size: NA; v_call: TRBV21-1; j_call: TRBJ1-6; cdr3_aa: CASSSQPGYNSPLHF; cdr3_nt: TGTGCCAGCAGCAGCCAACCAGGGTATAATTCACCCCTCCACTTT
d_call: NA; clone_size: NA; v_call: TRBV19; j_call: TRBJ1-5; cdr3_aa: CASSRGEESQPQHF; cdr3_nt: TGTGCCAGTAGTAGGGGAGAGGAGTCTCAGCCCCAGCATTTT
d_call: NA; clone_size: NA; v_call: TRBV27; j_call: TRBJ1-1; cdr3_aa: CASSLSSGVRKWSEAFF; cdr3_nt: TGTGCCAGCAGCCTAAGCTCGGGGGTCAGAAAGTGGTCTGAAGCTTTCTTT
d_call: TRBD1; clone_size: NA; v_call: TRBV5-1; j_call: TRBJ2-1; cdr3_aa: CASSLGTGSYNEQFF; cdr3_nt: TGCGCCAGCAGCTTGGGGACAGGCTCCTACAATGAGCAGTTCTTC
d_call: NA; clone_size: few; v_call: TRBV4-2; j_call: TRBJ1-5; cdr3_aa: CASSQDPSGGRNQPQHF; cdr3_nt: TGTGCCAGCAGCCAAGATCCTTCCGGGGGGAGGAATCAGCCCCAGCATTTT
d_call: NA; clone_size: once; v_call: TRBV18; j_call: TRBJ2-6; cdr3_aa: CASSFNLVQGEANVLTF; cdr3_nt: TGTGCCAGCTCATTCAACTTAGTACAGGGCGAGGCCAACGTCCTGACTTTC
d_call: NA; clone_size: NA; v_call: TRBV4-1; j_call: TRBJ1-1; cdr3_aa: CASSQGRWGNTEAFF; cdr3_nt: TGCGCCAGCAGCCAAGGGAGGTGGGGGAACACTGAAGCTTTCTTT
d_call: TRBD2; clone_size: NA; v_call: TRBV28; j_call: TRBJ2-1; cdr3_aa: CASSLPGLGGGYYNEQFF; cdr3_nt: TGTGCCAGCAGTTTACCCGGGTTAGGCGGGGGGTATTACAATGAGCAGTTCTTC
d_call: NA; clone_size: NA; v_call: TRBV5-1; j_call: TRBJ1-2; cdr3_aa: CASSLPEGGYTF; cdr3_nt: TGCGCCAGCAGCTTGCCCGAGGGTGGCTACACCTTC
d_call: TRBD2; clone_size: NA; v_call: TRBV19; j_call: TRBJ2-1; cdr3_aa: CASSIPGLGTYEQFF; cdr3_nt: TGTGCCAGTAGTATACCGGGACTAGGTACTTATGAGCAGTTCTTC
d_call: NA; clone_size: NA; v_call: TRBV19; j_call: TRBJ2-2; cdr3_aa: CASSTFGTGELFF; cdr3_nt: TGTGCCAGTAGTACATTCGGCACCGGGGAGCTGTTTTTT
d_call: TRBD2; clone_size: NA; v_call: TRBV12-5; j_call: TRBJ2-2; cdr3_aa: CASVLAGLGELFF; cdr3_nt: TGTGCTAGTGTTCTAGCGGGCCTTGGTGAGCTGTTTTTT
d_call: NA; clone_size: NA; v_call: TRBV5-1; j_call: TRBJ2-5; cdr3_aa: CASSLGAGETQYF; cdr3_nt: TGCGCCAGCAGCTTAGGGGCCGGAGAGACCCAGTACTTC
d_call: NA; clone_size: once; v_call: TRBV4-2; j_call: TRBJ2-3; cdr3_aa: CASSQELEDRLPYTQYF; cdr3_nt: TGTGCCAGCAGCCAAGAGCTGGAGGATAGACTGCCATATACGCAGTATTTT
d_call: TRBD1; clone_size: NA; v_call: TRBV16; j_call: TRBJ1-2; cdr3_aa: CASSPYSGGGYGYTF; cdr3_nt: TGTGCCAGCAGCCCATACTCAGGGGGCGGCTATGGCTACACCTTC
d_call: NA; clone_size: NA; v_call: TRBV2; j_call: TRBJ2-4; cdr3_aa: CASSEQGSPKNIQYF; cdr3_nt: TGTGCCAGCAGTGAACAGGGTTCCCCCAAAAACATTCAGTACTTC
d_call: TRBD1; clone_size: NA; v_call: TRBV19; j_call: TRBJ1-1; cdr3_aa: CASSYTGGRTEAFF; cdr3_nt: TGTGCCAGTAGTTATACAGGGGGACGGACTGAAGCTTTCTTT
d_call: NA; clone_size: NA; v_call: TRBV4-1; j_call: TRBJ1-1; cdr3_aa: CASSQGEGKAFF; cdr3_nt: TGCGCCAGCAGCCAGGGGGAGGGGAAAGCTTTCTTT
d_call: TRBD1; clone_size: once; v_call: TRBV5-1; j_call: TRBJ2-1; cdr3_aa: CASSLGQGAHNEQFF; cdr3_nt: TGCGCCAGCAGCTTGGGACAGGGGGCTCATAATGAGCAGTTCTTC
d_call: NA; clone_size: NA; v_call: TRBV18; j_call: TRBJ1-5; cdr3_aa: CASSPPSVNQPQHF; cdr3_nt: TGTGCCAGCTCACCACCATCAGTCAATCAGCCCCAGCATTTT
d_call: TRBD1; clone_size: NA; v_call: TRBV13; j_call: TRBJ2-7; cdr3_aa: CASSLGLGQGEDEQYF; cdr3_nt: TGTGCCAGCAGCTTAGGCCTAGGACAGGGGGAGGATGAGCAGTACTTC
d_call: TRBD1; clone_size: NA; v_call: TRBV4-1; j_call: TRBJ1-1; cdr3_aa: CASSQDDTGGTEAFF; cdr3_nt: TGCGCCAGCAGCCAAGATGATACAGGGGGCACTGAAGCTTTCTTT
d_call: TRBD1; clone_size: once; v_call: TRBV5-4; j_call: TRBJ1-1; cdr3_aa: CASSLETGRFTEAFF; cdr3_nt: TGTGCCAGCAGCTTGGAGACAGGGAGGTTCACTGAAGCTTTCTTT
d_call: TRBD2; clone_size: NA; v_call: TRBV3-1/TRBV3-2; j_call: TRBJ2-7; cdr3_aa: CASSLNPLAGGYEQYF; cdr3_nt: TGTGCCAGCAGCCTTAATCCACTAGCGGGGGGTTACGAGCAGTACTTC
d_call: NA; clone_size: NA; v_call: TRBV5-1; j_call: TRBJ2-1; cdr3_aa: CASSLFGGQWNEQFF; cdr3_nt: TGCGCCAGCAGCTTGTTCGGGGGGCAATGGAATGAGCAGTTCTTC
d_call: TRBD2; clone_size: NA; v_call: TRBV5-4; j_call: TRBJ2-1; cdr3_aa: CASSVGSGGASRSYNEQFF; cdr3_nt: TGTGCCAGCAGCGTAGGTAGCGGGGGGGCCAGTCGATCCTACAATGAGCAGTTCTTC
d_call: TRBD1; clone_size: NA; v_call: TRBV6-5; j_call: TRBJ2-1; cdr3_aa: CASSPTGGDYNEQFF; cdr3_nt: TGTGCCAGCAGCCCGACAGGGGGCGACTACAATGAGCAGTTCTTC
d_call: NA; clone_size: once; v_call: TRBV30; j_call: TRBJ1-2; cdr3_aa: CAWSVRGKSNYGYTF; cdr3_nt: TGTGCCTGGAGTGTACGGGGGAAATCTAACTATGGCTACACCTTC
d_call: NA; clone_size: NA; v_call: TRBV20-1; j_call: TRBJ2-3; cdr3_aa: CSASEANTQYF; cdr3_nt: TGCAGTGCTAGTGAGGCAAATACGCAGTATTTT
d_call: NA; clone_size: few; v_call: TRBV10-3; j_call: TRBJ1-5; cdr3_aa: CAIRGDRDQPQHF; cdr3_nt: TGTGCCATCAGAGGGGATAGGGATCAGCCCCAGCATTTT